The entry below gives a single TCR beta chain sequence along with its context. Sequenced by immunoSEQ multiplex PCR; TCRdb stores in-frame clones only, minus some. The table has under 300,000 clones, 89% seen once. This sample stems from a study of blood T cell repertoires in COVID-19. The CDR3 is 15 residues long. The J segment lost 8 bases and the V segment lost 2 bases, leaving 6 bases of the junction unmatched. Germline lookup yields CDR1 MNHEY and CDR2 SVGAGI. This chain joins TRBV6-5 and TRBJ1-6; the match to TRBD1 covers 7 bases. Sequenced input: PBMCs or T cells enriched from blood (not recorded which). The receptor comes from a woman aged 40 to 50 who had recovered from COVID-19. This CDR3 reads CASSYGDSSYSPLHF. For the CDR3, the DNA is TGTGCCAGCAGTTACGGGGACAGCAGCTATTCACCCCTCCACTTT.